This record looks at one TCR beta chain sequence and its context. This sample is drawn from a study of blood T cell repertoires in COVID-19. Assay used: immunoSEQ multiplex PCR; TCRdb lists only in-frame clones, some missing. The table has around 150,000 clones, approximately 88% seen once. Germline V gene sequence: CDR1 MNHEY, CDR2 SVGEGT. The CDR3 contains 15 residues. Trimming cost V 0 bases and J 7 bases, with 13 bases left between them. The clonotype was recovered from a woman older than 75 with active or convalescent COVID-19. The V call is TRBV6-2 or TRBV6-3, the J call TRBJ1-5; no definite D call. Material for sequencing was peripheral blood. In DNA, the CDR3 is TGTGCCAGCAGTTACTCATCCCTGGGAGACCAGCCCCAGCATTTT. Translation: CASSYSSLGDQPQHF.